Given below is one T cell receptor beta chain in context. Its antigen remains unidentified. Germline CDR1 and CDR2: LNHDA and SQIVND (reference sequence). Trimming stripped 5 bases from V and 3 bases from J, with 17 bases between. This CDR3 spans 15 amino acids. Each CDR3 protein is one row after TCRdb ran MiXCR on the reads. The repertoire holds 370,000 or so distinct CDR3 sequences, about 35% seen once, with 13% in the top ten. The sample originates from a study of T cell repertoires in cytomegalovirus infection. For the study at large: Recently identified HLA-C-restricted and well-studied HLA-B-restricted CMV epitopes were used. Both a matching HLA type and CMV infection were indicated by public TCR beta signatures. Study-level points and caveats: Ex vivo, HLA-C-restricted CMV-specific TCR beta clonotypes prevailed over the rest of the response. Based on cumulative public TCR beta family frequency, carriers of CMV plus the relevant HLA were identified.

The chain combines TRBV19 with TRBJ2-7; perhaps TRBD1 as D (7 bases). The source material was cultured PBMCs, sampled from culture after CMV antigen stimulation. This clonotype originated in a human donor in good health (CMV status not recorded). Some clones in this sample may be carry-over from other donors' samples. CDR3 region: CASSLRRDRFYEQYF. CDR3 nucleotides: TGTGCCAGTAGTTTGCGGCGGGACAGATTCTACGAGCAGTACTTC.